Listed here are 12 T cell receptor beta chains from one sample, sequenced in a study of cytomegalovirus exposure and HLA in healthy donors. Primers included in the PCR were 60 Vbeta and 13 Jbeta primers. The assay was immunoSEQ multiplex PCR, and TCRdb's table has in-frame clones only and misses some. This sample has 90,000 to 150,000 clones; over 70% occur once, and the top ten carry around 1.5%. The sample was PBMCs. These receptors originate from a woman younger than 30 in good health and CMV-seronegative.

The chain is built from TRBV5-8 and TRBJ2-7; the D is unclear. The germline V and J ends were trimmed by 6 bases and 6 bases, with 10 bases remaining between them. Germline CDR1 is SGHTS and CDR2 is YDEGEE. The CDR3 is made up of 11 amino acids. The DNA for the CDR3 is TGTGCCAGCACTCTTTCCCCCGAGCAGTACTTC. As protein: CASTLSPEQYF.

The V call is TRBV27, the J call TRBJ2-2; D possibly corresponds to TRBD1 (6 bases). The CDR3 consists of 14 residues. Germline CDR1 and CDR2: MNHEY and SMNVEV (reference sequence). Trimming left V 4 bases short and J 4 bases short, with 10 bases between. CDR3 region: CASSSHRVTGELFF. The CDR3 DNA sequence: TGTGCCAGCAGTTCGCACAGGGTCACCGGGGAGCTGTTTTTT.

This clone showed up just a few times. This sequence joins TRBV7-9 and TRBJ1-1; the D is unclear. Trimming removed 7 bases from V and 3 bases from J, with 15 bases in between. Germline V gene sequence: CDR1 SEHNR, CDR2 FQNEAQ (reference sequence). This CDR3 spans 14 amino acids. The CDR3 DNA sequence: TGTGCCAGCACCGCGACGGGTGGAGACACTGAAGCTTTCTTT. This sequence encodes CASTATGGDTEAFF.

This clone appeared a few times. V is TRBV7-2 and J is TRBJ2-7; weak D call: TRBD1 (6 bases). This CDR3 spans 15 amino acids. Trimming took 0 bases from V and 4 from J, leaving 13 bases between them. The germline V gene encodes CDR1 SGHTA and CDR2 FQGNSA. CDR3 in amino acids: CASSLAWGRGYEQYF. The CDR3 coding sequence is TGTGCCAGCAGCTTAGCGTGGGGCAGGGGATACGAGCAGTACTTC.

The genes are TRBV6-5 and TRBJ1-1; TRBD1 agrees at 9 bases. The CDR3 is 14 amino acids. V trimming: 6 bases; J trimming: 3 bases; junction bases outside the gene matches: 5. Germline lookup yields CDR1 MNHEY and CDR2 SVGAGI. The CDR3 spells CASSGQGKDTEAFF. The CDR3 DNA is TGTGCCAGCAGCGGACAGGGGAAGGACACTGAAGCTTTCTTT.

J is TRBJ2-7 and V is TRBV4-1; weak D call: TRBD2 (7 bases). CDR3 size: 13 residues. CDR1 is MGHRA, CDR2 YSYEKL, per germline. The V gene lost 4 bases and the J gene lost 6 bases, with 13 bases spanning the gap. The CDR3 nucleotides read TGCGCCAGCAGCCCCGGGGGGCAGAGCGAGCAGTACTTC. It translates to CASSPGGQSEQYF.

The chain recombines TRBV5-1 with TRBJ1-5; D gene uncertain. The ends were cut back, 2 bases at V and 1 base at J, with 4 bases in the middle. Germline V gene lookup returns CDR1 SGHRS and CDR2 YFSETQ. The CDR3 extends over 13 amino acids. The CDR3: CASSFSSNQPQHF. The CDR3 DNA is TGCGCCAGCAGCTTTTCAAGCAATCAGCCCCAGCATTTT.

This rearrangement joins TRBV7-2 to TRBJ1-4; 10 bases are a match to TRBD1. After removal of 6 bases from V and 3 bases from J, the junction contained 7 bases not matched to a gene. Germline V gene data show CDR1 as SGHTA and CDR2 as FQGNSA. CDR3 length: 16 residues. The CDR3 DNA sequence: TGTGCCAGCAGAAGACAGGGGGCGGCAGCTAATGAAAAACTGTTTTTT. Translating it yields CASRRQGAAANEKLFF.

J is TRBJ2-3 and V is TRBV29-1; D may be TRBD2 (5 bases). V dropped 7 bases and J dropped 6 bases, with 14 bases sitting between them. CDR3 length: 12 amino acids. CDR1 SQVTM and CDR2 ANQGSEA come from the germline V gene. CDR3 residues: CSGGIGEDTQYF. The CDR3 bases are TGCAGCGGGGGAATCGGGGAGGATACGCAGTATTTT.

This clone was detected only once. The chain combines TRBV5-4 with TRBJ2-1, with 7 bases aligning to TRBD1. The germline gives CDR1 SGHNT, CDR2 YYREEE (reference sequence). The CDR3 consists of 15 residues. V lost 4 bases and J lost 9; bases outside the gene matches: 13. The CDR3, as DNA: TGTGCCAGCAGCGGGGGACAGTCCTTGGAACGTGAGCAGTTCTTC. Protein: CASSGGQSLEREQFF. Looking up the rest from reference TRBV5-4 and TRBJ2-1 gives the full variable domain: ETGVTQSPTHLIKTRGQQVTLRCSSQSGHNTVSWYQQALGQGPQFIFQYYREEENGRGNFPPRFSGLQFPNYSSELNVNALELDDSALYLCASSGGQSLEREQFFGPGTRLTVL.

The chain employs TRBV7-9 and TRBJ1-2; D gene unclear. The CDR3 has 15 amino acids. The V end was cut by 5 bases, the J end by 8 bases, with 21 bases between. Germline CDR1 and CDR2: SEHNR and FQNEAQ (reference sequence). This chain's CDR3 is CASSPDTERFRGYTF. Here the CDR3 DNA reads TGTGCCAGCAGCCCTGACACAGAACGCTTTCGGGGCTACACCTTC.

The chain employs TRBV27 and TRBJ2-1, with 10 bases aligning to TRBD2. CDR3 length equals 14 residues. V dropped 6 bases and J dropped 10; count of bases not matched to a gene: 9. Germline CDR1 is MNHEY and CDR2 is SMNVEV (reference sequence). CDR3 DNA sequence: TGTGCCAGCAGAAGAGTAGCGGGGGGACGGGAGCAGTTCTTC. The encoded protein is CASRRVAGGREQFF.